Listed here are 23 T cell receptor beta chains from one sample, sequenced in a study of CD8+ T cells in alopecia areata. Isolated RNA was reverse transcribed into cDNA used as the sequencing template. The data were produced by immunoSEQ multiplex PCR, yet TCRdb's version contains in-frame clones alone and is incomplete. The sample includes some 240,000 clones, about 58% of them seen just once. Described treatment: oral pan-JAK inhibitor, 5-10 mg twice daily. The starting material was CD4+ T cells sorted from blood, obtained at week 4, from a patient treated with tofacitinib. The receptor source for this set is a human donor with alopecia areata.

This chain connects TRBV29-1 to TRBJ2-5; 7 bases line up with TRBD1. The germline V gene has CDR1 SQVTM and CDR2 ANQGSEA. The CDR3 length is 13 residues. V lost 3 bases, J lost 4 bases, and 5 bases stayed unmatched. The CDR3 sequence is CSVDRGQRETQYF. CDR3 sequence (DNA): TGCAGCGTTGATAGGGGACAGAGAGAGACCCAGTACTTC.

The chain joins TRBV11-2 to TRBJ2-3, with D perhaps matching TRBD2 (5 bases). The CDR3 covers 15 residues. Trimming removed 7 bases at V and 6 bases at J, with 20 bases between. The germline V gene has CDR1 SGHAT and CDR2 FQNNGV. The CDR3 reads CASNLYGNVMDTQYF. DNA for the CDR3: TGTGCCAGCAACCTTTACGGGAACGTCATGGATACGCAGTATTTT. Looking up the rest from reference TRBV11-2 and TRBJ2-3 gives the full variable domain: EAGVAQSPRYKIIEKRQSVAFWCNPISGHATLYWYQQILGQGPKLLIQFQNNGVVDDSQLPKDRFSAERLKGVDSTLKIQPAKLEDSAVYLCASNLYGNVMDTQYFGPGTRLTVL.

The V and J genes are TRBV7-6 and TRBJ2-1; TRBD2 aligns across 9 bases. From germline, CDR1 is SGHVS and CDR2 FNYEAQ. V lost 3 bases, J lost 5 bases, and 5 bases stayed unmatched. This CDR3 has 15 amino acids. This CDR3 is CASSFGLANNNEQFF. The CDR3 nucleotides are TGTGCCAGCAGCTTCGGACTAGCGAATAACAATGAGCAGTTCTTC.

This clone has only one observation. The chain carries TRBV25-1 and TRBJ2-7; D is unclear. This CDR3 is built from 11 residues. Per germline, CDR1 MGHDK and CDR2 SYGVNS. V was shortened by 4 bases and J by 7 bases, with 8 bases between the two germline ends. CDR3 bases: TGTGCCAGCAGTGTAATCGGGGAGCAGTACTTC. It translates to CASSVIGEQYF.

Only a few counts were recorded for this clone. V usage is TRBV7-9 and J usage is TRBJ2-3; no definite D call. CDR1 is SEHNR and CDR2 is FQNEAQ in the germline V gene (reference sequence). The CDR3 consists of 12 residues. Trimming stripped 6 bases from V and 9 bases from J, with 13 bases between. The CDR3 spells CASRPTTSTQYF. The CDR3, as DNA: TGTGCCAGCAGACCTACCACGTCCACGCAGTATTTT.

This clone was found a few times. V usage is TRBV2 and J usage is TRBJ2-2; D remains ambiguous. CDR1 and CDR2 (germline): SNHLY, FYNNEI. V was clipped by 1 base and J by 3 bases, with 12 bases between them. This CDR3 has 16 residues. The CDR3 DNA is TGTGCCAGCAGTGAAGGGGCTTCGGTTCACACCGGGGAGCTGTTTTTT. Translating it yields CASSEGASVHTGELFF.

The chain links TRBV4-1 to TRBJ2-3; maybe TRBD2 (6 bases). The V end was cut by 4 bases, the J end by 4 bases, with 12 bases between. The CDR3 contains 14 residues. The germline V gene has CDR1 MGHRA and CDR2 YSYEKL. CDR3 region: CASSRIGGADTQYF. The CDR3 region has the DNA TGCGCCAGCAGCCGAATCGGCGGGGCAGATACGCAGTATTTT.

J is TRBJ2-5 and V is TRBV2; unclear D gene. Germline values: CDR1 SNHLY, CDR2 FYNNEI. CDR3 length equals 15 residues. V was clipped by 5 bases and J by 1 base, with 14 bases between them. CDR3 in DNA: TGTGCCAGCAGTCTCAACAGCGTGCCCCAAGAGACCCAGTACTTC. This sequence encodes CASSLNSVPQETQYF.

The chain uses TRBV2 and TRBJ1-1, with TRBD1 as a possible D gene (5 bases). From germline, CDR1 is SNHLY and CDR2 FYNNEI. V shed 8 bases and J shed 1 base, with 14 bases lying between them. CDR3 length: 14 amino acids. The CDR3 loop is CASYGRQKNTEAFF. Here the CDR3 DNA reads TGTGCCAGCTACGGCCGACAGAAGAACACTGAAGCTTTCTTT.

This clone was seen at least ten times. Written as DNA, the CDR3 is TGTGCCAGCAGCTTAGCGACAGGGTCCACCGGGGAGCTGTTTTTT. Amino acid sequence: CASSLATGSTGELFF. The V gene is TRBV7-2, the J gene TRBJ2-2; 7 bases align to TRBD1. The CDR3 covers 15 residues. V trimming: 0 bases; J trimming: 4 bases; junction bases outside the gene matches: 2. Germline lookup yields CDR1 SGHTA and CDR2 FQGNSA.

For the CDR3, the DNA is TGTGCCAGCAGCTTAACGGGACAGGTGGGAACCGGGGAGCTGTTTTTT. Encoded protein: CASSLTGQVGTGELFF. V and J are TRBV13 and TRBJ2-2; 8 nucleotides line up with TRBD1. This CDR3 is 16 amino acids long. The trim removed 2 bases at V and 5 bases at J, leaving 7 bases unmatched. Looked up from germline, CDR1 is PRHDT and CDR2 is FYEKMQ (reference sequence).

The chain uses TRBV6-6 and TRBJ2-7; tentative D call: TRBD1 (5 bases). Per germline, CDR1 MNHNY and CDR2 SVGAGI (reference sequence). The CDR3 is 14 amino acids. V dropped 6 bases and J dropped 2 bases, with 14 bases sitting between them. CDR3 loop: CASSPSARAYEQYF. As DNA, the CDR3 is TGTGCCAGCAGCCCTTCCGCCAGGGCCTACGAGCAGTACTTC.

V is TRBV5-6 and J is TRBJ2-2; 11 nucleotides match TRBD2. CDR3 length equals 17 residues. Germline CDR1 SGHDT, CDR2 YYEEEE. V shed 0 bases and J 0 bases; nucleotides not matched to a gene: 1. CDR3 sequence reads: CASSLGLAGSNTGELFF. The DNA for the CDR3 is TGTGCCAGCAGCTTGGGACTAGCGGGATCGAACACCGGGGAGCTGTTTTTT.

This clone was observed a handful of times. The gene calls are TRBV9 and TRBJ2-3; D call uncertain. The CDR3 runs to 11 residues. V lost 4 bases to trimming and J lost 6 bases, with 6 bases between them. The germline gives CDR1 SGDLS, CDR2 YYNGEE. CDR3 sequence reads: CASSQRDTQYF. The CDR3 DNA sequence: TGTGCCAGCAGCCAGAGGGATACGCAGTATTTT.

The CDR3 here is CASRPTGDYGYTF. DNA for the CDR3: TGTGCCAGCAGACCGACAGGGGACTATGGCTACACCTTC. This rearrangement joins TRBV11-2 to TRBJ1-2; 8 bases map to TRBD1. The CDR3 totals 13 residues. J was trimmed by 3 bases and V by 6 bases; bases with no gene match: 3. Germline V gene sequence: CDR1 SGHAT, CDR2 FQNNGV. The full variable domain, completed using reference TRBV11-2 and TRBJ1-2, is EAGVAQSPRYKIIEKRQSVAFWCNPISGHATLYWYQQILGQGPKLLIQFQNNGVVDDSQLPKDRFSAERLKGVDSTLKIQPAKLEDSAVYLCASRPTGDYGYTFGSGTRLTVV.

For the CDR3, the DNA is TGTGCCAGCGGCCAGACCCAGACTAGCACAGATACGCAGTATTTT. This translates into CASGQTQTSTDTQYF. The chain joins TRBV2 to TRBJ2-3; D is uncertain. Deletions cut 8 bases from V and 0 bases from J, with 15 bases between. This CDR3 has 15 amino acids. Germline CDR1 and CDR2: SNHLY and FYNNEI.

This clone was observed a handful of times. The chain links TRBV18 to TRBJ2-1, with D possibly being TRBD2 (6 bases). V lost 2 bases to trimming and J lost 15 bases, with 17 bases between them. Germline loops: CDR1 KGHSH, CDR2 LQKENI. The CDR3 runs 13 residues. CDR3 protein: CASSPKDGGAPFF. The CDR3 DNA reads as TGTGCCAGCTCACCAAAGGACGGGGGAGCGCCGTTCTTC. Drawing the rest from reference TRBV18 and TRBJ2-1, the complete variable domain is NAGVMQNPRHLVRRRGQEARLRCSPMKGHSHVYWYRQLPEEGLKFMVYLQKENIIDESGMPKERFSAEFPKEGPSILRIQQVVRGDSAAYFCASSPKDGGAPFFGPGTRLTVL.

The CDR3 protein is CSASGRTETQYF. In nucleotides, the CDR3 is TGCAGCGCCTCCGGCAGGACGGAGACCCAGTACTTC. The rearrangement uses TRBV29-1 and TRBJ2-5; the D is unclear. Germline CDR1 reads SQVTM; CDR2 reads ANQGSEA. The CDR3 has 12 residues. Trimming pared 7 bases from V and 5 bases from J, leaving 14 bases between.

This chain joins TRBV5-4 and TRBJ2-7; 7 positions agree with TRBD1. This CDR3 spans 13 amino acids. The V and J ends lost 3 bases and 4 bases, in that order; junction bases with no gene match: 4. In germline, CDR1 is SGHNT, CDR2 YYREEE (reference sequence). The DNA for the CDR3 is TGTGCCAGCAGCTCGGGACAGTGGTACGAGCAGTACTTC. The encoded protein is CASSSGQWYEQYF. The full variable domain, with the rest looked up from reference TRBV5-4 and TRBJ2-7, is ETGVTQSPTHLIKTRGQQVTLRCSSQSGHNTVSWYQQALGQGPQFIFQYYREEENGRGNFPPRFSGLQFPNYSSELNVNALELDDSALYLCASSSGQWYEQYFGPGTRLTVT.

The chain is built from TRBV27 and TRBJ2-3; a possible D gene is TRBD1 (6 bases). Germline V gene sequence: CDR1 MNHEY, CDR2 SMNVEV (reference sequence). Trimming shortened V by 1 base and J by 1 base, and 9 bases separated the two germline ends. This CDR3 comprises 15 residues. DNA for the CDR3: TGTGCCAGCAGTTTATGGGGGCAGGGCACAGATACGCAGTATTTT. It is translated as CASSLWGQGTDTQYF.

This clone was seen just once. This chain's CDR3 is CASSEELAGRTDTQYF. CDR3 nucleotide sequence: TGTGCCAGCAGCGAAGAACTAGCGGGGCGCACAGATACGCAGTATTTT. V is TRBV9 and J is TRBJ2-3, with 10 nucleotides matching TRBD2. CDR3 length: 16 residues. Germline values: CDR1 SGDLS, CDR2 YYNGEE. V shed 3 bases, J shed 1 base, and the junction held 5 bases outside the gene matches.

This clone was observed a handful of times. J is TRBJ1-5 and V is TRBV19; D is perhaps TRBD1 (5 bases). Trimming pared 6 bases from V and 1 base from J, leaving 10 bases between. Germline V gene data show CDR1 as LNHDA and CDR2 as SQIVND (reference sequence). The CDR3 has 14 amino acids. The CDR3 nucleotides are TGTGCCAGTAGGTTGGGGGTAAGCAATCAGCCCCAGCATTTT. This codes for CASRLGVSNQPQHF. The whole variable domain, remainder taken from reference TRBV19 and TRBJ1-5, is DGGITQSPKYLFRKEGQNVTLSCEQNLNHDAMYWYRQDPGQGLRLIYYSQIVNDFQKGDIAEGYSVSREKKESFPLTVTSAQKNPTAFYLCASRLGVSNQPQHFGDGTRLSIL.

This clone was detected a few times. This rearrangement joins TRBV29-1 to TRBJ1-2; no clear D gene. V was trimmed by 7 bases and J by 4 bases, leaving 13 bases between them. The length of the CDR3 is 12 residues. Germline values: CDR1 SQVTM, CDR2 ANQGSEA. CDR3 sequence reads: CSASFSAYGYTF. CDR3 nucleotide sequence: TGCAGCGCGTCATTTTCTGCCTATGGCTACACCTTC.